This TCR beta chain was found in a study of cytomegalovirus exposure and HLA in healthy donors. To note about this clone: Antigen unknown.

Study observations and caveats: Most TCRs appeared rarely, but some public TCRs recurred in many donors. The classifier reportedly diagnosed cytomegalovirus status with high sensitivity and specificity.

The table came from immunoSEQ multiplex PCR; TCRdb's copy has only in-frame clones and leaves some out. The sample includes 200,000 to 250,000 clones, roughly 88% of them seen just once. The source is a woman under 40 in good health and CMV-seropositive. Material: PBMCs.

The CDR3 DNA reads as TGTGCCAGCACTGGACCAACCGGGGAGCTGTTTTTT. Its protein product is CASTGPTGELFF. This chain uses TRBV27 with TRBJ2-2; no definite D call. This CDR3 region has 12 residues. V was clipped by 7 bases and J by 5 bases, with 8 bases between them. Germline V CDR1 and CDR2: MNHEY, SMNVEV (reference sequence).